This T cell receptor beta chain derives from a study of CD8 T cells in Susac syndrome. The CDR3 covers 15 residues. The V gene lost 4 bases and the J gene lost 0 bases, with 12 bases spanning the gap. Germline values: CDR1 LNHDA, CDR2 SQIVND (reference sequence). With random hexamers, reverse transcription was performed on roughly 0.45 to 1 ug of RNA. immunoSEQ multiplex PCR amplified TCR beta CDR3 across 54 Vbeta, 13 Jbeta. Via MiXCR, TCRdb re-called the immunoSEQ multiplex PCR reads, giving one row per CDR3 protein. Among some 150,000 distinct CDR3 sequences listed, approximately 96% were seen once. Sequencing of TCR beta was performed on blood CD8+ and CD4+ T cells. Isolation of CD8+ and CD4+ T cells was performed negatively, whereas enrichment of TEMRA cells was done by FACS. About this clonotype itself: The antigen remains unidentified.

Study results and limitations: The study recognized that its TCR sequencing and HLA analysis covered a relatively small number of individuals.

J is TRBJ1-2 and V is TRBV19; no clear D. The sample comprised CD8+ T cells from PBMCs. The receptor's source is a human donor with multiple sclerosis. The CDR3 reads CASSTRERSNYGYTF. The CDR3 DNA reads as TGTGCCAGTAGTACCCGGGAGAGATCTAACTATGGCTACACCTTC.